This entry lists 20 T cell receptor beta chains sequenced from one sample in a study of response to subunit inactivated influenza vaccine. TCRdb re-called the RT-PCR reads with MiXCR, one entry per CDR3 protein. The data show around 850,000 distinct CDR3 sequences, approximately 17% seen once. Sequenced material: PBMCs from blood, taken 4 to 6 days after vaccination. All receptors come from a man between 45 and 60 years old who received an inactivated influenza vaccine.

The V and J genes are TRBV11-2 and TRBJ2-5; 7 bases line up with TRBD1. V lost 4 bases, J lost 3 bases, and 11 bases stayed unmatched. This CDR3 has 16 amino acids. CDR1 and CDR2 from the germline V gene are SGHAT and FQNNGV. CDR3 sequence reads: CASSWGVTGWKETQYF. The CDR3 DNA is TGTGCCAGCAGCTGGGGAGTGACAGGGTGGAAAGAGACCCAGTACTTC.

This clonotype was recorded at least ten times. This chain joins TRBV7-2 and TRBJ2-2; D is possibly TRBD2 (5 bases). In germline, CDR1 is SGHTA, CDR2 FQGNSA. This CDR3 has 15 residues. Trimming pared 3 bases from V and 4 bases from J, leaving 12 bases between. This chain's CDR3 is CASSFHQGGTGELFF. The CDR3 DNA follows: TGTGCCAGCAGCTTCCACCAAGGAGGCACCGGGGAGCTGTTTTTT.

This clonotype has more than one count but fewer than ten. The chain uses TRBV20-1 and TRBJ2-7; D gene uncertain. Germline CDR1 DFQATT, CDR2 SNEGSKA (reference sequence). CDR3 length: 12 amino acids. The V end lost 7 bases, the J end lost 3 bases, and 13 bases lay between the germline ends. CDR3 bases: TGCAGTGTTCCCGACTTCGGCTACGAGCAGTACTTC. Its translation: CSVPDFGYEQYF.

This clonotype was counted once. The chain is built from TRBV3-1 and TRBJ1-2; D is uncertain. Trimming took off 5 bases at V and 8 bases at J, with 18 bases between the two ends. The germline V gene has CDR1 LGHDT and CDR2 YNNKEL (reference sequence). The CDR3 consists of 14 residues. CDR3 DNA: TGTGCCAGCAGCATAGGGAGGGCAGGAGGCGGCTACACCTTC. Translating it yields CASSIGRAGGGYTF.

The chain joins TRBV5-1 to TRBJ2-6, with unresolved D. Deletions cut 1 base from V and 0 bases from J, with 8 bases between. This CDR3 comprises 16 residues. CDR1 and CDR2 (germline): SGHRS, YFSETQ. CDR3 protein: CASSLPRISGANVLTF. The CDR3 DNA reads TGCGCCAGCAGCTTGCCGCGGATCTCTGGGGCCAACGTCCTGACTTTC.

This clonotype was seen a few times. An end of the junction differs from the germline gene, which may be a read error. The chain joins TRBV20-1 to TRBJ2-1, with TRBD2 identical over 9 bases. The CDR3 sequence is 14 residues long. The germline V gene has CDR1 DFQATT and CDR2 SNEGSKA (reference sequence). The CDR3 nucleotides are TGCAGTGCTAGAGATGGCGGGGGGGACCTCCGTCCGGTCTTC. Its translation is CSARDGGGDLRPVF.

This clonotype came up many times. The DNA is omitted, as the CDR3 cannot be located on it reliably, and the CDR3 follows TCRdb's listing. This chain uses TRBV27 with TRBJ1-1; TRBD1 is the table's D call and was not checked against the DNA. The CDR3 numbers 13 amino acids, ends counted. CDR1 is MNHEY and CDR2 is SMNVEV in the germline V gene (reference sequence). CDR3: CASSPPWGGGTFF.

The chain uses TRBV28 and TRBJ1-5, with TRBD1 as a possible D gene (6 bases). The ends were cut back, 7 bases at V and 4 bases at J, with 17 bases in the middle. Germline V gives CDR1 MDHEN, CDR2 SYDVKM. The CDR3 spans 15 residues. DNA of the CDR3: TGTGCCAGCACCCTGATCAGGGGTCCAAATCAGCCCCAGCATTTT. It encodes CASTLIRGPNQPQHF.

This clonotype was recorded at least ten times. J is TRBJ2-7 and V is TRBV9; 10 positions match TRBD2. This CDR3 has 14 residues. After removal of 2 bases from V and 3 bases from J, the junction contained 2 bases not matched to a gene. Germline V CDR1 and CDR2: SGDLS, YYNGEE. CDR3 DNA sequence: TGTGCCAGCAGCGTGGCTAGCGGGAGCTACGAGCAGTACTTC. Translation: CASSVASGSYEQYF.

This clonotype was found a few times. V gene TRBV30 combines with J gene TRBJ1-2; unclear D gene. The CDR3 runs 11 residues. Germline-derived CDR1 and CDR2 are GTSNPN and SVGIG (reference sequence). V was cut by 5 bases and J by 2 bases, with 6 bases left in between. CDR3 bases: TGTGCCTGGCGAAGCAACTATGGCTACACCTTC. Translated, it gives CAWRSNYGYTF.

This clonotype was recorded a few times. This sequence joins TRBV6-2 or TRBV6-3 and TRBJ2-1; 11 nucleotides match TRBD2. Germline loops: CDR1 MNHEY, CDR2 SVGEGT. V lost 5 bases to trimming and J lost 5 bases; unmatched junction nucleotides: 8. This CDR3 comprises 16 residues. In nucleotides, the CDR3 is TGTGCCAGCAGTCCCTTAGCGGGAGGGCCTGACAATGAGCAGTTCTTC. It encodes CASSPLAGGPDNEQFF.

This clonotype showed up just a few times. The chain recombines TRBV25-1 with TRBJ2-5, with 7 nucleotides matching TRBD1. CDR1 is MGHDK and CDR2 is SYGVNS in the germline V gene. This CDR3 is 14 amino acids long. The junction had 9 bases not matched to a gene; V was cut back by 4 bases and J by 7 bases. CDR3 nucleotides: TGTGCCAGCAGTGTAGAGGGGGCGCCGGCGACCCAGTACTTC. As protein: CASSVEGAPATQYF.

This clonotype appeared a few times. This chain links TRBV12-5 with TRBJ1-1; D is uncertain. The CDR3 spans 12 residues. The V gene's germline CDR1 is LGHNT and CDR2 FRNRAP. Trimming removed 8 bases at V and 7 bases at J, with 14 bases between. The CDR3 sequence: CASIVLDREAFF. CDR3 DNA: TGTGCTAGTATAGTTCTCGACCGTGAAGCTTTCTTT.

This clonotype came up once. The chain is built from TRBV7-2 and TRBJ2-7; 8 positions match TRBD1. Germline CDR1 is SGHTA and CDR2 is FQGNSA. After removal of 5 bases from V and 2 bases from J, the junction contained 14 bases not matched to a gene. CDR3 length equals 17 residues. The CDR3 sequence: CASSLPGQDRAPYEQYF. The CDR3, as DNA: TGTGCCAGCAGCCTCCCGGGACAGGACCGAGCCCCCTACGAGCAGTACTTC.

This clonotype was counted a few times. The gene calls are TRBV12-3 or TRBV12-4 and TRBJ1-4, with a possible D match to TRBD1 (5 bases). Trimming left V 2 bases short and J 7 bases short, with 8 bases between. The CDR3 covers 13 residues. The chain's CDR3 is CASSLLGGEKLFF. The CDR3, as DNA: TGTGCCAGCAGTTTATTGGGGGGTGAAAAACTGTTTTTT.

The gene calls are TRBV6-5 and TRBJ2-7; D call uncertain. The V gene's germline CDR1 is MNHEY and CDR2 SVGAGI. The CDR3 is 15 residues long. V lost 6 bases to trimming and J lost 2 bases, with 17 bases between them. CDR3 nucleotide sequence: TGTGCCAGCAGCCACTCGACCGGTAGGGCCTACGAGCAGTACTTC. This sequence encodes CASSHSTGRAYEQYF.

This chain connects TRBV20-1 to TRBJ2-7; perhaps TRBD1 as D (6 bases). Germline lookup yields CDR1 DFQATT and CDR2 SNEGSKA (reference sequence). The CDR3 sequence is 12 residues long. V was trimmed by 4 bases and J by 4 bases, leaving 11 bases between them. The chain's CDR3 is CSATQDSYEQYF. The CDR3 DNA follows: TGCAGTGCTACCCAGGACAGTTACGAGCAGTACTTC.

This clonotype was seen a handful of times. The chain has TRBV5-1 and TRBJ2-2; 8 nucleotides agree with TRBD2. CDR1 SGHRS and CDR2 YFSETQ come from the germline V gene. V trimming: 4 bases; J trimming: 6 bases; junction bases outside the gene matches: 11. The length of the CDR3 is 16 residues. The CDR3 nucleotides read TGCGCCAGCAGCCACCCCTACGGGACTAGTCCCGGGGAGCTGTTTTTT. This sequence encodes CASSHPYGTSPGELFF.

With respect to this clonotype: A junction end diverges from the germline sequence, so it may reflect a read error. This chain links TRBV7-6 with TRBJ2-7; 10 nucleotides align to TRBD1. The CDR3 contains 15 residues. From germline, CDR1 is SGHVS and CDR2 FNYEAQ. The CDR3 is CASSWDRGTSFEQYF. The CDR3 bases are TGTGCCAGCAGCTGGGACAGGGGAACCTCCTTCGAGCAGTACTTC.

This clonotype was seen more than once but under ten times. The chain is built from TRBV7-2 and TRBJ2-3; D not resolved. This CDR3 has 15 amino acids. CDR1 is SGHTA, CDR2 FQGNSA, per germline. The V and J ends lost 3 bases and 6 bases respectively, with 16 bases between them. The CDR3 DNA is TGTGCCAGCAGCTTGCTCGGGCAAAGCTCGGATACGCAGTATTTT. Translation: CASSLLGQSSDTQYF.